The T cell receptor beta chain described here comes from a study of blood T cell repertoires in COVID-19 (dated by TCRdb to 2018 to 2021). Study-level background: Collaborator samples came from the United States, Italy and Spain and covered acute and convalescent phases of COVID-19. Subjects who had been exposed to COVID-19, were actively infected with it, or had recovered from it provided the deeply sampled blood TCRbeta repertoires that made up the dataset. Where HLA class I and class II types were available, the types were taken from metadata supplied by the sample provider, not from assay-based typing. The repertoires were released in a freely available public database intended as a resource for research on the immune response to SARS-CoV-2. The sample metadata nearly always contained a de-identified subject ID, COVID-19 status, age in years and sex. Samples were obtained from the ongoing ImmuneRACE study (first 160 participants) and from 1,200 or so subjects provided by 6 global collaborators. The material from the prospective study consisted of cDNA or gDNA derived from T cells, B-cell-depleted T cells, or PBMCs.

After removal of 4 bases from V and 4 bases from J, the junction retains 9 bases not matched to a gene. CDR1 and CDR2, per the germline V gene, are SGHDN and FVKESK. Reading from cysteine to phenylalanine, the CDR3 counts 16 amino acids. Just the 48-base CDR3 DNA is kept, in frame starting at base 1. Beyond this particular receptor, the publication reports: The amount of clinical and demographic metadata varied by source and participant and was provided uncurated.

TCRbeta CDR3 regions were amplified from genomic DNA by means of the immunoSEQ Assay, a bias-controlled multiplex PCR. The original pipeline was this. The number of nucleated cells in each sample was estimated by amplification of reference gene primers within the assay. To quantify the absolute abundance of each unique TCRbeta CDR3 rearrangement, sequence reads were collapsed and filtered. For each sample, productive Simpson clonality was calculated by taking the square root of Simpson's diversity index across productive rearrangements. This is the immuneACCESS table as TCRdb keeps it, with only in-frame sequences that have V and J called. A part of the clones is gone; compared with another copy, unresolved V genes explain less than half, and the rest is unexplained. V, J and clone size were drawn from that table, and D and trimming were deduced from the DNA. The sample records about 76,000 clones, around 91% of which are singletons. The ten largest make up under 6% of the sample.

This clone was seen a single time. Which antigen it targets is not known. No quality values exist for individual bases; no much larger clone is one base distant. Each collaborating institution followed its own protocols to collect whole blood in K2EDTA tubes. For TCRbeta analysis, collaborator samples were shipped as frozen whole blood, as isolated PBMCs, or as DNA extracted from either sample type. The sequence came from a human donor in a cohort sampled during active COVID-19. The rearranged chain carries TRBV14 and TRBJ2-3; 9 central bases correspond to TRBD1. The source material was peripheral blood. This receptor has the CDR3 CASSPFTGGWSDTQYF. The DNA sequence follows: TGTGCCAGCAGCCCCTTCACAGGGGGCTGGTCAGATACGCAGTATTTT.